This TCR beta chain was observed in a study of cytomegalovirus exposure and HLA in healthy donors. Study background: Assignment to the Caucasian-associated ancestry cluster applied to approximately 80% of the approximately 400 genotyped donors. Study-level findings and limits: Per a prior analysis, the majority of TCR beta V segments were productive roughly 87% or roughly 30% of the time. Sequencing depth roughly uniform across donors was assumed in presence/absence analyses. Clonal expansion, a later analysis showed, was greater in HLA-associated TCR beta chains than in equally common others.

PCR involved 60 Vbeta and 13 Jbeta primers. Sequencing used immunoSEQ multiplex PCR; TCRdb keeps in-frame clones, though not all of them. Here the sample spans some 95,000 clones, under 75% being singletons. A note on this clone: The antigen remains undetermined.

From germline, CDR1 is SGHRS and CDR2 YFSETQ. The V segment lost 0 bases and the J segment 2 bases; nucleotides outside the gene matches: 4. The CDR3 loop spans 16 amino acids. The clonotype originates from a female donor in good health and CMV-seronegative. The chain couples TRBV5-1 to TRBJ2-5; 10 bases are shared with TRBD2. Sequencing was carried out using PBMCs. The CDR3 DNA is TGCGCCAGCAGCTTGGGACTAGCGGGCTTACAAGAGACCCAGTACTTC. Amino acid sequence: CASSLGLAGLQETQYF.